A single sample gave rise to the 29 T cell receptor beta chains below, sequenced in a study of response to subunit inactivated influenza vaccine. MiXCR was run by TCRdb on the RT-PCR reads, yielding one entry per CDR3 protein. The sample holds hundreds of thousands of distinct CDR3 sequences, more than 15% seen once. The sample was CD4+ T cells sorted from PBMCs, taken around 2 years after vaccination. Source of these receptors: a man between 45 and 75 years old who received an inactivated influenza vaccine.

This sequence joins TRBV11-2 and TRBJ1-1; D unresolved. The CDR3 covers 13 residues. CDR1 and CDR2 from the germline V gene are SGHAT and FQNNGV. Trimming cost V 5 bases and J 4 bases, with 11 bases left between them. CDR3 coding DNA: TGTGCCAGCAGCCCCCAGTGGAGCACTGAAGCTTTCTTT. Its translation is CASSPQWSTEAFF. The full variable domain, completed using reference TRBV11-2 and TRBJ1-1, is EAGVAQSPRYKIIEKRQSVAFWCNPISGHATLYWYQQILGQGPKLLIQFQNNGVVDDSQLPKDRFSAERLKGVDSTLKIQPAKLEDSAVYLCASSPQWSTEAFFGQGTRLTVV.

The chain recombines TRBV7-8 with TRBJ1-1, with a tentative D call TRBD1 (5 bases). Per germline, CDR1 SGHVS and CDR2 FQNEAQ. The CDR3 covers 14 residues. Trimming removed 5 bases from V and 0 bases from J, with 10 bases in between. The CDR3 DNA sequence: TGTGCCAGCAGCGCCGGACAAATGAACACTGAAGCTTTCTTT. This gives the protein CASSAGQMNTEAFF.

At least ten counts were recorded for this clonotype. The chain couples TRBV20-1 to TRBJ2-1, with 9 bases lining up with TRBD2. The junction had 7 bases not matched to a gene; V was cut back by 3 bases and J by 7 bases. The CDR3 loop spans 14 amino acids. The germline CDR1 and CDR2 sequences are DFQATT and SNEGSKA (reference sequence). The CDR3 spells CSASGSGSLNEQFF. CDR3 coding DNA: TGCAGTGCTAGTGGTAGCGGGAGTCTTAATGAGCAGTTCTTC.

Many counts were recorded for this clonotype. The chain couples TRBV11-2 to TRBJ2-2; D gene uncertain. Germline V gene data show CDR1 as SGHAT and CDR2 as FQNNGV. Deletions cut 2 bases from V and 10 bases from J, with 11 bases between. CDR3 length equals 13 residues. CDR3 in amino acids: CASSLRSTEELFF. CDR3 nucleotides: TGTGCCAGCAGCTTAAGGTCAACTGAGGAGCTGTTTTTT. Based on the CDR3 plus reference TRBV11-2 and TRBJ2-2, the full variable domain is EAGVAQSPRYKIIEKRQSVAFWCNPISGHATLYWYQQILGQGPKLLIQFQNNGVVDDSQLPKDRFSAERLKGVDSTLKIQPAKLEDSAVYLCASSLRSTEELFFGEGSRLTVL.

This clonotype was picked up a small number of times. V is TRBV20-1 and J is TRBJ2-1; D possibly corresponds to TRBD1 (5 bases). Trimming left V 6 bases short and J 8 bases short, with 20 bases between. Germline values: CDR1 DFQATT, CDR2 SNEGSKA (reference sequence). This CDR3 contains 14 residues. In nucleotides, the CDR3 is TGCAGTGCGGCTCGTCCTGGATGGGGCGATGAGCAGTTCTTC. Translating it yields CSAARPGWGDEQFF.

A few counts support this clonotype. The chain uses TRBV5-1 and TRBJ2-5, with D perhaps TRBD1 or TRBD2 (5 bases each). Per the germline V gene, CDR1 is SGHRS and CDR2 is YFSETQ. CDR3 size: 14 residues. The V end was cut by 4 bases, the J end by 5 bases, with 15 bases between. The chain's CDR3 is CASSQGRKGETQYF. CDR3 coding DNA: TGCGCCAGCAGCCAGGGACGCAAGGGGGAGACCCAGTACTTC.

This chain uses TRBV20-1 with TRBJ2-7, with 13 bases matching TRBD2. CDR3 length: 14 residues. Germline-derived CDR1 and CDR2 are DFQATT and SNEGSKA (reference sequence). Trimming removed 6 bases from V and 5 bases from J; junction bases left unmatched: 7. CDR3 nucleotides: TGCAGTGCCGAGGGGACTAGCGGGAACCACGAGCAGTACTTC. Translated: CSAEGTSGNHEQYF.

CDR3 nucleotides: TGTGCCAGCAGGCCTAGGACTAGCGGCGACTACAATGAGCAGTTCTTC. This translates into CASRPRTSGDYNEQFF. The chain is built from TRBV7-9 and TRBJ2-1; the match to TRBD2 covers 10 bases. The CDR3 totals 16 residues. The germline V gene encodes CDR1 SEHNR and CDR2 FQNEAQ (reference sequence). Trimming at V came to 6 bases and at J to 3 bases, leaving 8 bases not matched to a gene.

This clonotype showed up just a few times. V gene TRBV5-1 combines with J gene TRBJ2-7; TRBD1 agrees at 9 bases. Germline V gene data show CDR1 as SGHRS and CDR2 as YFSETQ. This CDR3 is 13 amino acids long. Trimming removed 4 bases from V and 5 bases from J; junction bases left unmatched: 4. DNA for the CDR3: TGCGCCAGCAGCATTGGGACAGGGCACGAGCAGTACTTC. The encoded protein is CASSIGTGHEQYF.

The sample holds a few counts of this clonotype. CDR3: CAISSGPLPNEQFF. CDR3 nucleotides: TGTGCCATCAGTTCCGGGCCACTTCCCAATGAGCAGTTCTTC. The chain employs TRBV10-3 and TRBJ2-1, with no clear D. With 5 bases removed from V and 6 bases from J, the gap between germline ends came to 14 bases. The V gene's germline CDR1 is ENHRY and CDR2 SYGVKD. This CDR3 is 14 amino acids long.

The chain employs TRBV4-2 and TRBJ2-3, with 9 bases fitting TRBD2. Germline CDR1 LGHNA, CDR2 YNFKEQ. V lost 1 base to trimming and J lost 4 bases; unmatched junction nucleotides: 6. The CDR3 has 16 residues. The CDR3 nucleotides read TGTGCCAGCAGCCAAGGACTGGCGGGAGGGCCAGATACGCAGTATTTT. The encoded protein is CASSQGLAGGPDTQYF.

This clonotype has a handful of counts. The chain employs TRBV15 and TRBJ1-1; tentative D call: TRBD1 (5 bases). The CDR3 length is 15 residues. Germline CDR1 reads LNHNV; CDR2 reads YYDKDF (reference sequence). V lost 3 bases and J 2 bases, leaving 13 bases between the germline ends. In DNA, the CDR3 is TGTGCCACCAGCAGTCCCTCGGGGCTCAACACTGAAGCTTTCTTT. Translation gives CATSSPSGLNTEAFF.

This chain connects TRBV2 to TRBJ2-4, with TRBD1 identical over 9 bases. CDR1 and CDR2 (germline): SNHLY, FYNNEI. V was clipped by 8 bases and J by 6 bases; unmatched bases: 5. The CDR3 runs 13 residues. CDR3 region: CASVKDRGNIQYF. The CDR3, as DNA: TGTGCCAGCGTGAAGGACAGGGGAAACATTCAGTACTTC.

This chain links TRBV29-1 with TRBJ2-5; D perhaps matches TRBD1 (6 bases). Trimming removed 7 bases from V and 5 bases from J, with 14 bases in between. Per germline, CDR1 SQVTM and CDR2 ANQGSEA. There are 12 residues in the CDR3. The CDR3 spells CSAPWGLETQYF. The CDR3 DNA follows: TGCAGCGCGCCGTGGGGGCTTGAGACCCAGTACTTC.

This clonotype was recorded a few times. The chain couples TRBV27 to TRBJ1-4; 7 bases are shared with TRBD1. V lost 5 bases and J lost 11; bases outside the gene matches: 11. The length of the CDR3 is 14 residues. Per germline, CDR1 MNHEY and CDR2 SMNVEV (reference sequence). The CDR3 loop reads CASSPGLPGGKLFF. In DNA, the CDR3 is TGTGCCAGCAGTCCCGGACTGCCAGGGGGGAAACTGTTTTTT.

This clonotype turned up a few times. This chain joins TRBV20-1 and TRBJ1-2; D unresolved. Germline CDR1 and CDR2: DFQATT and SNEGSKA (reference sequence). The CDR3 is 12 residues long. V was shortened by 4 bases and J by 5 bases, with 11 bases between the two germline ends. This chain's CDR3 is CSAIHWIYGYTF. The CDR3 DNA reads TGCAGTGCTATACATTGGATTTATGGCTACACCTTC.

This clonotype was detected only a few times. The chain uses TRBV20-1 and TRBJ2-2; possible D gene TRBD1, 5 bases. The CDR3 spans 14 residues. CDR1 DFQATT and CDR2 SNEGSKA come from the germline V gene (reference sequence). V dropped 6 bases and J dropped 2 bases, with 13 bases sitting between them. In nucleotides, the CDR3 is TGCAGTGCCCGGTGGACAACTAACACCGGGGAGCTGTTTTTT. It codes for CSARWTTNTGELFF.

The chain recombines TRBV10-3 with TRBJ1-5, with D unclear. In germline, CDR1 is ENHRY, CDR2 SYGVKD. CDR3 length equals 16 residues. The V end was cut by 2 bases, the J end by 2 bases, with 13 bases between. The CDR3: CAISEPSRSGNQPQHF. The CDR3 region has the DNA TGTGCCATCAGTGAGCCCTCCAGGTCTGGCAATCAGCCCCAGCATTTT.

This clonotype was detected only a few times. This sequence joins TRBV19 and TRBJ1-1; no definite D call. V was shortened by 6 bases and J by 0 bases, with 14 bases between the two germline ends. The CDR3 contains 15 residues. Germline assignment: CDR1 LNHDA and CDR2 SQIVND (reference sequence). The chain's CDR3 is CASRALGNMNTEAFF. The CDR3 DNA follows: TGTGCCAGTAGGGCCCTAGGAAACATGAACACTGAAGCTTTCTTT.

There are a few counts of this clonotype. In nucleotides, the CDR3 is TGCGCCAGCAGCCTCCAACAGGGGACCAATCAGCCCCAGCATTTT. Translation: CASSLQQGTNQPQHF. This chain connects TRBV4-1 to TRBJ1-5; 7 positions match TRBD1. The CDR3 has 15 residues. From germline, CDR1 is MGHRA and CDR2 YSYEKL. After removal of 4 bases from V and 3 bases from J, the junction contained 6 bases not matched to a gene.

The V gene is TRBV20-1, the J gene TRBJ2-1; 7 nucleotides line up with TRBD2. This CDR3 has 14 amino acids. Trimming cost V 4 bases and J 4 bases; bases outside gene matches: 7. Germline V gene data show CDR1 as DFQATT and CDR2 as SNEGSKA (reference sequence). The CDR3 sequence: CSANSGRSYNEQFF. The DNA of the CDR3 is TGCAGTGCTAATAGCGGGCGCTCTTACAATGAGCAGTTCTTC.

This clonotype turned up a few times. The rearrangement uses TRBV7-2 and TRBJ2-7, with a possible D match to TRBD2 (5 bases). Trimming stripped 4 bases from V and 3 bases from J, with 16 bases between. Germline V gene sequence: CDR1 SGHTA, CDR2 FQGNSA. CDR3 size: 15 residues. CDR3 sequence reads: CASSYSTVGVYEQYF. The CDR3 nucleotides are TGTGCCAGCAGCTATTCCACCGTGGGAGTCTACGAGCAGTACTTC.

The chain uses TRBV10-3 and TRBJ2-7; D might be TRBD1 or TRBD2, each matching 5 bases. The CDR3 consists of 12 residues. Germline V lookup: CDR1 ENHRY, CDR2 SYGVKD. V lost 10 bases, J lost 2 bases, and 12 bases lay in between. The CDR3 protein is CATTGRTYEQYF. The CDR3 DNA is TGTGCCACCACGGGGCGGACCTACGAGCAGTACTTC.

The V call is TRBV15, the J call TRBJ2-7; D is ambiguous. Germline V gene sequence: CDR1 LNHNV, CDR2 YYDKDF (reference sequence). The ends were cut back, 0 bases at V and 7 bases at J, with 7 bases in the middle. The CDR3 extends over 12 amino acids. The CDR3 reads CATSRDMREQYF. CDR3 DNA sequence: TGTGCCACCAGCAGAGATATGCGGGAGCAGTACTTC.

The gene calls are TRBV6-8 and TRBJ2-7; D is possibly TRBD2 (6 bases). CDR3 length equals 17 residues. In germline, CDR1 is MNHGY, CDR2 SAAAGT. Trimming cost V 3 bases and J 0 bases, with 18 bases left between them. CDR3 DNA sequence: TGTGCCAGCAGTTATGGGATGGAGGGAAAATCCTCCTACGAGCAGTACTTC. Translating gives CASSYGMEGKSSYEQYF.

Details on this clonotype: A read error may explain this, as a much larger clone is one base away. The CDR3 loop reads CASSQDLGQGGTGELFF. In DNA, the CDR3 is TGTGCCAGCAGCCAAGACCTAGGACAGGGAGGGACCGGGGAGCTGTTTTTT. The chain carries TRBV4-2 and TRBJ2-2; D may be TRBD1 (8 bases). Trimming removed 0 bases at V and 5 bases at J, with 16 bases between. The CDR3 runs 17 residues. CDR1 is LGHNA, CDR2 YNFKEQ, per germline.

V is TRBV20-1 and J is TRBJ2-1; no definite D call. Germline CDR1 DFQATT, CDR2 SNEGSKA (reference sequence). Trimming stripped 1 base from V and 9 bases from J, with 10 bases between. The CDR3 sequence is 12 residues long. In DNA form, the CDR3 reads TGCAGTGCTAGAGGTTGGGATGGTGAGCAGTTCTTC. It specifies CSARGWDGEQFF.

This clonotype was detected a few times. The chain recombines TRBV20-1 with TRBJ1-5, with D hard to call. V gave up 3 bases and J gave up 4 bases, with 10 bases separating them. The CDR3 has 13 amino acids. CDR1 and CDR2 (germline): DFQATT, SNEGSKA (reference sequence). The CDR3 sequence: CSARIDGNQPQHF. The DNA of the CDR3 is TGCAGTGCTAGGATAGACGGGAATCAGCCCCAGCATTTT.

The chain recombines TRBV5-1 with TRBJ2-2; possible D gene TRBD1, 6 bases. V was shortened by 2 bases and J by 4 bases, with 15 bases between the two germline ends. This CDR3 region has 16 residues. CDR1 is SGHRS, CDR2 YFSETQ, per germline. CDR3 region: CASSFLQGSATGELFF. CDR3 nucleotides: TGCGCCAGCAGCTTTCTACAGGGTTCGGCCACCGGGGAGCTGTTTTTT. Full variable domain (rest looked up from reference TRBV5-1 and TRBJ2-2): KAGVTQTPRYLIKTRGQQVTLSCSPISGHRSVSWYQQTPGQGLQFLFEYFSETQRNKGNFPGRFSGRQFSNSRSEMNVSTLELGDSALYLCASSFLQGSATGELFFGEGSRLTVL.